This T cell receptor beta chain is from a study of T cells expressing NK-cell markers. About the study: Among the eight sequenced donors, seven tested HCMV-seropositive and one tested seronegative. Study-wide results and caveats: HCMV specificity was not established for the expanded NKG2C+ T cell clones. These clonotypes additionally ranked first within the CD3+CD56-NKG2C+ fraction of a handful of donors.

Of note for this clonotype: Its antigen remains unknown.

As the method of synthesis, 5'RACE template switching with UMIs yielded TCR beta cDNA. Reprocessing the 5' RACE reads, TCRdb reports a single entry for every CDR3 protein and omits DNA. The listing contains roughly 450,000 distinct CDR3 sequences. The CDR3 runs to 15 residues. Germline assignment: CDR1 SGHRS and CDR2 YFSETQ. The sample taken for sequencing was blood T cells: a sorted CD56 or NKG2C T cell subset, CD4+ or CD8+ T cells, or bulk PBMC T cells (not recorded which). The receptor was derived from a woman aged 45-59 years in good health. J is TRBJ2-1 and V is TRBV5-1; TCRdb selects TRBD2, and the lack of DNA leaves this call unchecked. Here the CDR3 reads CASSSGLEPRNEQFF.